One sample yielded the 14 T cell receptor beta chains listed below, sequenced in a study of blood T cell repertoires in COVID-19. Some clones are missing from TCRdb's copy, which holds only in-frame ones; the method was immunoSEQ multiplex PCR. The profile shows over 200,000 clones, almost 90% of them singletons. Sequencing input: PBMCs or T cells enriched from blood (not recorded which). These receptors were obtained from a young man who had been exposed to COVID-19.

The rearrangement joins TRBV10-3 to TRBJ1-2; TRBD1 matches 9 bases. This CDR3 region has 15 residues. Germline loops: CDR1 ENHRY, CDR2 SYGVKD. After removal of 5 bases from V and 8 bases from J, the junction contained 12 bases not matched to a gene. DNA of the CDR3: TGTGCCATCAGTTCCGGGACAGGGCCTCTCGAGGGCTACACCTTC. It is translated as CAISSGTGPLEGYTF.

The chain is built from TRBV21-1 and TRBJ1-4; whether TRBD1, the table's D call, matches the DNA was not checked. TRBV21-1 is a pseudogene segment. The CDR3 has 12 amino acids. CDR3 residues: CASSKAIGTGSF. In DNA, the CDR3 is TGTGCCAGCAGCAAAGCTATCGGGACAGGGTCTTTT.

This chain uses TRBV7-2 with TRBJ1-3; 7 nucleotides agree with TRBD1. This CDR3 is 17 amino acids long. Per germline, CDR1 SGHTA and CDR2 FQGNSA. With 5 bases clipped from V and 4 bases from J, the junction kept 14 bases outside the gene matches. The CDR3 nucleotides are TGTGCCAGCAGCCTCCCGACAGGGCGCGATTTCGGAAACACCATATATTTT. Encoded protein: CASSLPTGRDFGNTIYF.

The rearrangement links TRBV27 to TRBJ1-1, with TRBD1 identical over 8 bases. Per the germline V gene, CDR1 is MNHEY and CDR2 is SMNVEV (reference sequence). V lost 6 bases, J lost 4 bases, and 4 bases stayed unmatched. CDR3 length: 13 residues. This CDR3 is CASSDRGVTEAFF. The CDR3 bases are TGTGCCAGCAGCGACAGGGGAGTCACTGAAGCTTTCTTT.

The V call is TRBV12-5, the J call TRBJ1-1, with D possibly matching TRBD1 (6 bases). V was trimmed by 6 bases and J by 8 bases, leaving 31 bases between them. The CDR3 has 18 amino acids. Germline V gives CDR1 LGHNT, CDR2 FRNRAP. The CDR3 coding sequence is TGTGCTAGTGGCCTAAAGTCCGGCCCTGACAGGTTTGTGGCCGAAGCTTTCTTT. Encoded protein: CASGLKSGPDRFVAEAFF.

The genes are TRBV21-1 and TRBJ1-6. TRBV21-1 is a pseudogene segment. The CDR3 length is 14 residues. The CDR3 DNA reads TGTGCCAGCAGCAAATTTCGGTTCGATTCACCCCTCCACTTT. Amino acid sequence: CASSKFRFDSPLHF.

This chain connects TRBV5-1 to TRBJ1-3, with a tentative D call TRBD1 (5 bases). This CDR3 has 18 amino acids. Trimming removed 2 bases at V and 0 bases at J, with 18 bases between. Per the germline V gene, CDR1 is SGHRS and CDR2 is YFSETQ. The CDR3 reads CASSLGDSFLRSGNTIYF. The DNA of the CDR3 is TGCGCCAGCAGCTTAGGAGACAGCTTTCTACGCTCTGGAAACACCATATATTTT.

V and J are TRBV4-1 and TRBJ2-1; D is perhaps TRBD2 (5 bases). This CDR3 region has 16 residues. The V gene's germline CDR1 is MGHRA and CDR2 YSYEKL. V gave up 1 base and J gave up 2 bases, with 12 bases separating them. The CDR3 loop is CASSQAGSRAYNEQFF. In nucleotides, the CDR3 is TGCGCCAGCAGCCAAGCGGGGTCCCGAGCCTACAATGAGCAGTTCTTC.

V gene TRBV5-8 combines with J gene TRBJ2-7; D is uncertain. The germline CDR1 and CDR2 sequences are SGHTS and YDEGEE. The CDR3 totals 13 residues. V lost 1 base and J 0 bases, leaving 5 bases between the germline ends. For the CDR3, the DNA is TGTGCCAGCAGCTTGCGGGTCTCCTACGAGCAGTACTTC. Protein sequence: CASSLRVSYEQYF.

The V gene is TRBV5-1, the J gene TRBJ2-7; 9 positions agree with TRBD2. The CDR3 consists of 16 residues. Trimming took 4 bases from V and 5 from J; bases not matched to a gene: 13. Germline CDR1 SGHRS, CDR2 YFSETQ. The CDR3 reads CASSLRGGGETHEQYF. For the CDR3, the DNA is TGCGCCAGCAGCCTCAGGGGCGGGGGGGAAACCCACGAGCAGTACTTC.

Only one count was recorded for this clone. CDR3 nucleotides: TGTGCCATCAGTGACCTAGGGGCGGGGGTAAGCACAGATACGCAGTATTTT. This sequence encodes CAISDLGAGVSTDTQYF. V usage is TRBV10-3 and J usage is TRBJ2-3; 7 bases line up with TRBD2. The CDR3 contains 17 residues. The ends lost 3 bases at V and 0 bases at J; junction bases unmatched: 9. Germline CDR1 ENHRY, CDR2 SYGVKD.

This clone was found a few times. This chain uses TRBV3-1 (or the pseudogene TRBV3-2) with TRBJ2-3, with D uncertain. The CDR3 consists of 15 residues. CDR1 is LGHDT and CDR2 is YNNKEL in the germline V gene (reference sequence). Trimming cost V 0 bases and J 5 bases, with 12 bases left between them. The CDR3 DNA is TGTGCCAGCAGCCAAGACCCGGTGGTAAAAGATACGCAGTATTTT. Translation gives CASSQDPVVKDTQYF.

The genes are TRBV7-3 and TRBJ2-7; 12 bases align to TRBD2. This CDR3 is 16 amino acids long. With V trimmed by 2 bases and J by 5 bases, 7 bases remained unmatched. CDR1 SGHTA and CDR2 FQGTGA come from the germline V gene. The CDR3 DNA reads as TGTGCCAGCAGCTTATCGCGGACTAGCGGGATTAACGAGCAGTACTTC. Protein sequence: CASSLSRTSGINEQYF.

V gene TRBV4-1 combines with J gene TRBJ2-5, with 12 bases aligning to TRBD2. This CDR3 comprises 17 residues. V gave up 4 bases and J gave up 1 base; unmatched junction bases: 7. Germline V gives CDR1 MGHRA, CDR2 YSYEKL. The CDR3 bases are TGCGCCAGCAGCCTGGGGATACTAGCGGGGGGCCAAGAGACCCAGTACTTC. This codes for CASSLGILAGGQETQYF.